The rows below give T cell receptor beta chains drawn from one sample of a study of CD8 T cells in Susac syndrome. TCRdb reanalysed the immunoSEQ multiplex PCR reads using MiXCR and keeps one entry per CDR3 protein. The repertoire holds 180,000 or so distinct CDR3 sequences, with just under 95% as singletons. The sample taken for sequencing was CD4+ T cells from PBMCs. The receptors derive from a human donor with Susac syndrome. CDR3s include the opening cysteine and the closing phenylalanine or tryptophan. D genes are given only for firm matches. Size tells how often a clone was seen (once, few, many) or the class of an expanded clone, and some rows leave it out.

clone_size	v_call	d_call	j_call	cdr3_nt	cdr3_aa
NA	TRBV11-2	NA	TRBJ1-3	TGTGCCAGCAGCTTAGCCGCTTCTGAAAACACCATATATTTT	CASSLAASENTIYF
NA	TRBV25-1	NA	TRBJ2-3	TGTGCCAGCAGTGGGCGGAGTAGCACAGATACGCAGTATTTT	CASSGRSSTDTQYF
NA	TRBV20-1	NA	TRBJ1-2	TGCAGTGCTAGAGGGAGCTATGGCTGCACCTTC	CSARGSYGCTF
once	TRBV20-1	NA	TRBJ1-2	TGCAGTGCTCTAGCCGGGTATGGCTACACCTTC	CSALAGYGYTF
once	TRBV15	NA	TRBJ2-5	TGTGCCACCAGCGGGGGGGCTCCCGATCAAGAGACCCAGTACTTC	CATSGGAPDQETQYF
NA	TRBV20-1	TRBD2	TRBJ2-2	TGCAGCGCCAAACGGTTACTAGCGGGAGCCACCGGGGAGCTGTTTTTT	CSAKRLLAGATGELFF
NA	TRBV12-3/TRBV12-4	NA	TRBJ1-6	TGTGCCAGCAGCCCACGGGGGGCCGGTTCACCCCTCCACTTT	CASSPRGAGSPLHF
NA	TRBV19	TRBD1	TRBJ2-7	TGTGCCAGTAGGGGACAGGGGGCGCGTGAGCAGTACTTC	CASRGQGAREQYF
once	TRBV7-2	NA	TRBJ1-2	TGTGCCAGCAGCTTTCTGGCAGGGGAGGTTGGAGGCTACACCTTC	CASSFLAGEVGGYTF
NA	TRBV18	TRBD1	TRBJ2-3	TGTGCCAGCTCACCCCGGGACAGAGGGGCAGATACGCAGTATTTT	CASSPRDRGADTQYF
once	TRBV29-1	NA	TRBJ2-1	TGCAGCGTTGTGGCTTACAATGAGCAGTTCTTC	CSVVAYNEQFF
NA	TRBV7-8	NA	TRBJ2-3	TGTGCCAGCAGCCAGGGCCTCCAGGATACGCAGTATTTT	CASSQGLQDTQYF
NA	TRBV6-6	NA	TRBJ1-1	TGTGCCAGCAGTTTCAGGGAAGGTCCGAACACTGAAGCTTTCTTT	CASSFREGPNTEAFF
NA	TRBV5-1	TRBD1	TRBJ2-7	TGCGCCAGCAGCCGTCGACAGGGGGTCTACGAGCAGTACTTC	CASSRRQGVYEQYF
NA	TRBV20-1	NA	TRBJ2-1	TGCAGTGCTACAGACGGGACATATAACAATGAGCAGTTCTTC	CSATDGTYNNEQFF
NA	TRBV3-1	TRBD2	TRBJ2-1	TGTGCCAGCAGCCAATCGCCTAGCGGAGACAATGAGCAGTTCTTC	CASSQSPSGDNEQFF
NA	TRBV2	NA	TRBJ2-7	TGTGCCAGCAGAACAGTTACCGAGCAGTACTTC	CASRTVTEQYF
NA	TRBV7-2	TRBD2	TRBJ2-5	TGTGCCAGCAGCTTAGGACGAGCTAGCGGGAGAAGAGAGACCCAGTACTTC	CASSLGRASGRRETQYF
once	TRBV7-8	TRBD2	TRBJ2-1	TGTGCCAGCAGCTCTAGCGGTATCTTGAATGAGCAGTTCTTC	CASSSSGILNEQFF
NA	TRBV19	NA	TRBJ2-2	TGTGCCAGTAGTATTGGGACACGGAACACCGGGGAGCTGTTTTTT	CASSIGTRNTGELFF
NA	TRBV6-4	NA	TRBJ1-6	TGTGCCAGCAGAAACGACGGGGTAGGATCACCCCTCCACTTT	CASRNDGVGSPLHF
NA	TRBV27	NA	TRBJ1-4	TGTGCCAGCGGAAGGGTGGGTGAAAAACTGTTTTTT	CASGRVGEKLFF
NA	TRBV4-1	NA	TRBJ1-1	TGCGCCAGCAGATCTTGGGGAGGTAAGAACACTGAAGCTTTCTTT	CASRSWGGKNTEAFF
NA	TRBV27	TRBD1	TRBJ1-2	TGTGCCAGCACCCGGGACAGGGGAAGCTATGGCTACACCTTC	CASTRDRGSYGYTF
NA	TRBV2	NA	TRBJ1-5	TGTGCCAGCAGTCCTCGGACAGACCCGCATCAGCCCCAGCATTTT	CASSPRTDPHQPQHF
once	TRBV28	NA	TRBJ1-1	TGTGCCAGCAGTTTATTACGGGGTTACACTGAAGCTTTCTTT	CASSLLRGYTEAFF
once	TRBV12-3/TRBV12-4	NA	TRBJ2-7	TGTGCCAGCAGTCCGTCGGGGGATCCGGGGGACGAGCAGTACTTC	CASSPSGDPGDEQYF
NA	TRBV7-7	NA	TRBJ2-3	TGTGCTAGCAGCCCCGTGGGGGTCGATACGCAGTATTTT	CASSPVGVDTQYF
NA	TRBV7-9	NA	TRBJ2-7	TGTGCCAGCAGCGTCCAATGGTCATCACAGCAGTACTTC	CASSVQWSSQQYF
NA	TRBV28	NA	TRBJ1-5	TGTGCCAGCAGTTTTTCGGGGAATCAGCCCCAGCATTTT	CASSFSGNQPQHF
NA	TRBV20-1	NA	TRBJ2-4	TGCAGTGCTAGAGATCTGCGGGTTGAAGCCAAAAACATTCAGTACTTC	CSARDLRVEAKNIQYF
NA	TRBV29-1	TRBD1	TRBJ2-5	TGCAGCGTCGCCGACAGGGGGCGCGGTCAAGAGACCCAGTACTTC	CSVADRGRGQETQYF
NA	TRBV4-1	TRBD1	TRBJ1-2	TGCGCCAGCAGCCAGGGACAGGGTCAAGTTTTTTATGGCTACACCTTC	CASSQGQGQVFYGYTF